A single sample gave rise to the 30 T cell receptor beta chains below, sequenced in a study of beta chain features in type 1 diabetes. Points from the study as a whole: The study found moderately but significantly shorter TCRB CDR3s in all four CD4+ subsets of Type 1 diabetes patients.

Sequencing targeted expressed TCRB transcripts, as all isolated RNA had been reverse transcribed. Generated by immunoSEQ multiplex PCR, the TCRdb table keeps only in-frame clones and is missing some. The sample includes hundreds of thousands of clones, roughly 13% of them seen just once. Their recognized antigens are unknown. Sequencing was done on a sample of naive CD4+ T cells from blood. The receptors stem from a man aged 18 to 35 with type 1 diabetes.

In its sample, this clone was seen a few times. The chain has TRBV5-6 and TRBJ2-3; D is ambiguous. Germline CDR1 reads SGHDT; CDR2 reads YYEEEE. Trimming took 1 base from V and 2 from J, leaving 8 bases between them. The CDR3 totals 14 residues. The CDR3 DNA follows: TGTGCCAGCAGCTTGTCTGCACTCACAGATACGCAGTATTTT. Translation gives CASSLSALTDTQYF.

The chain carries TRBV7-2 and TRBJ2-7; no clear D. V was shortened by 4 bases and J by 1 base, with 11 bases between the two germline ends. This CDR3 has 14 residues. The germline V gene has CDR1 SGHTA and CDR2 FQGNSA. CDR3 bases: TGTGCCAGCAGCTCCTTGGGAAATTCCTACGAGCAGTACTTC. Its translation is CASSSLGNSYEQYF.

This clone was detected a few times. The chain carries TRBV7-8 and TRBJ2-3; unclear D gene. The germline V and J ends were trimmed by 3 bases and 4 bases, with 11 bases remaining between them. Germline V gives CDR1 SGHVS, CDR2 FQNEAQ. The CDR3 contains 14 residues. CDR3 nucleotide sequence: TGTGCCAGCAGCTTCGGAACTGGCGCAGATACGCAGTATTTT. It specifies CASSFGTGADTQYF.

In this sample, this clone turned up a few times. The rearrangement joins TRBV14 to TRBJ2-1; no reliable D call. The V gene lost 4 bases and the J gene lost 3 bases, with 4 bases spanning the gap. Germline assignment: CDR1 SGHDN and CDR2 FVKESK. CDR3 length: 12 amino acids. The CDR3 coding sequence is TGTGCCAGCAGCCGGGACTACAATGAGCAGTTCTTC. It encodes CASSRDYNEQFF.

This clone was counted between two and nine times. The rearrangement links TRBV4-1 to TRBJ1-3, with no clear D. This CDR3 spans 14 amino acids. Germline V gives CDR1 MGHRA, CDR2 YSYEKL. Trimming took 8 bases from V and 2 from J, leaving 13 bases between them. CDR3 nucleotides: TGCGCCAGCTGTAGAGGAACCCCTGGAAACACCATATATTTT. This encodes CASCRGTPGNTIYF.

V is TRBV30 and J is TRBJ1-5, with 7 bases fitting TRBD1. Germline CDR1 reads GTSNPN; CDR2 reads SVGIG (reference sequence). This CDR3 is 17 amino acids long. CDR3: CASGYSKTGQGNQPQHF. The CDR3 nucleotides read TGTGCATCGGGGTACTCGAAGACAGGGCAGGGCAATCAGCCCCAGCATTTT.

This clone has just a few counts. This chain connects TRBV11-2 to TRBJ2-5, with D possibly called TRBD1 or TRBD2 (5 bases each). The CDR3 contains 13 residues. Germline V lookup: CDR1 SGHAT, CDR2 FQNNGV. Trimming removed 8 bases at V and 2 bases at J, with 12 bases between. The DNA of the CDR3 is TGTGCCAGCTCCGGGACGACTCAAGAGACCCAGTACTTC. It specifies CASSGTTQETQYF.

This clone was observed a handful of times. The chain uses TRBV25-1 and TRBJ1-3; D perhaps matches TRBD1 (6 bases). The CDR3 covers 13 residues. V lost 3 bases to trimming and J lost 7 bases, with 10 bases between them. CDR1 is MGHDK and CDR2 is SYGVNS in the germline V gene. The CDR3 nucleotides are TGTGCCAGCAGTGACCCGGGACATAACACCATATATTTT. Protein: CASSDPGHNTIYF.

J is TRBJ1-4 and V is TRBV30; D not certain. V was trimmed by 2 bases and J by 7 bases, leaving 11 bases between them. Per the germline V gene, CDR1 is GTSNPN and CDR2 is SVGIG (reference sequence). The length of the CDR3 is 13 residues. The CDR3 DNA is TGTGCCTGGAGTATTTCTGTCCCTGAAAAACTGTTTTTT. Its protein is CAWSISVPEKLFF.

The genes are TRBV14 and TRBJ1-1; D may be TRBD1 (5 bases). This CDR3 contains 15 residues. The germline V gene has CDR1 SGHDN and CDR2 FVKESK. With 0 bases removed from V and 6 bases from J, the gap between germline ends came to 14 bases. The CDR3 loop reads CASSQDAWQGPEAFF. The CDR3 nucleotides are TGTGCCAGCAGCCAAGATGCTTGGCAGGGCCCTGAAGCTTTCTTT.

This clone was detected only a few times. The chain combines TRBV2 with TRBJ1-2; no clear D. The CDR3 consists of 14 residues. In germline, CDR1 is SNHLY, CDR2 FYNNEI. The V gene lost 5 bases and the J gene lost 8 bases, with 18 bases spanning the gap. The CDR3 loop reads CASSLRSPPEGYTF. The DNA of the CDR3 is TGTGCCAGCAGTCTCAGGAGTCCCCCGGAAGGCTACACCTTC.

This chain connects TRBV5-1 to TRBJ2-5, with D uncertain. CDR1 SGHRS and CDR2 YFSETQ come from the germline V gene. The CDR3 is 16 amino acids. Deletions cut 0 bases from V and 3 bases from J, with 15 bases between. The CDR3 loop reads CASSLGRAMIEETQYF. The CDR3 DNA reads TGCGCCAGCAGCTTGGGTCGAGCCATGATCGAAGAGACCCAGTACTTC.

A few counts support this clone. This sample also contains other DNA sequences that code for the same CDR3. This rearrangement joins TRBV14 to TRBJ2-5; D unresolved. Trimming took 4 bases from V and 1 from J, leaving 1 base between them. The V gene's germline CDR1 is SGHDN and CDR2 FVKESK. This CDR3 spans 11 amino acids. The CDR3 here is CASSRQETQYF. The CDR3 bases are TGTGCCAGCAGCCGCCAAGAGACCCAGTACTTC.

This clone turned up a few times. V and J are TRBV7-9 and TRBJ2-3; 11 bases match TRBD2. V trimming: 3 bases; J trimming: 3 bases; junction bases outside the gene matches: 11. Germline V gives CDR1 SEHNR, CDR2 FQNEAQ (reference sequence). This CDR3 region has 18 residues. This chain's CDR3 is CASSFSSGGSSSTDTQYF. In DNA, the CDR3 is TGTGCCAGCAGCTTTTCTAGCGGGGGGTCGAGTTCTACAGATACGCAGTATTTT.

The rearrangement uses TRBV18 and TRBJ2-7, with D perhaps TRBD1 or TRBD2 (5 bases each). Germline values: CDR1 KGHSH, CDR2 LQKENI. The CDR3 is 14 residues long. V was shortened by 3 bases and J by 4 bases, with 13 bases between the two germline ends. Here the CDR3 reads CASSPGTSEYEQYF. The DNA for the CDR3 is TGTGCCAGCTCACCCGGGACCTCAGAGTACGAGCAGTACTTC.

This chain links TRBV13 with TRBJ2-7; D unclear. The germline gives CDR1 PRHDT, CDR2 FYEKMQ (reference sequence). The CDR3 runs to 15 residues. Between the trimmed V and J ends, which lost 3 bases and 1 base, there was a span of 13 bases. The CDR3 DNA follows: TGTGCCAGCAGCTTTAGTAGACTCGTGTCCTACGAGCAGTACTTC. This sequence encodes CASSFSRLVSYEQYF.

The J gene is TRBJ1-2, the V gene TRBV6-5, with D hard to call. Looked up from germline, CDR1 is MNHEY and CDR2 is SVGAGI. V dropped 3 bases and J dropped 6 bases, with 11 bases sitting between them. This CDR3 region has 13 residues. CDR3 bases: TGTGCCAGCAGTTATCGAAGGCAGGATGGCTACACCTTC. Translated, it gives CASSYRRQDGYTF.

In its sample, this clone was seen a few times. CDR3 sequence (DNA): TGTGCCAGCAGCCCCCAACAGGACTATGGCTACACCTTC. It encodes CASSPQQDYGYTF. V and J are TRBV9 and TRBJ1-2; tentative D call: TRBD1 (5 bases). The V gene lost 4 bases and the J gene lost 3 bases, with 10 bases spanning the gap. This CDR3 is 13 amino acids long. Germline V lookup: CDR1 SGDLS, CDR2 YYNGEE. The full variable domain, its missing parts supplied by reference TRBV9 and TRBJ1-2, is DSGVTQTPKHLITATGQRVTLRCSPRSGDLSVYWYQQSLDQGLQFLIQYYNGEERAKGNILERFSAQQFPDLHSELNLSSLELGDSALYFCASSPQQDYGYTFGSGTRLTVV.

This clone was seen only a few times. The rearrangement links TRBV12-5 to TRBJ2-2; no clear D gene. In germline, CDR1 is LGHNT, CDR2 FRNRAP. The CDR3 length is 13 residues. The germline V and J ends were trimmed by 0 bases and 5 bases, with 4 bases remaining between them. The CDR3 reads CASGLVLTGELFF. CDR3 nucleotides: TGTGCTAGTGGTTTGGTACTGACCGGGGAGCTGTTTTTT.

This chain connects TRBV30 to TRBJ2-7, with 10 nucleotides matching TRBD1. Germline V gene sequence: CDR1 GTSNPN, CDR2 SVGIG (reference sequence). The trim removed 7 bases at V and 3 bases at J, leaving 6 bases unmatched. The CDR3 has 13 residues. In DNA, the CDR3 is TGTGCCTCGAGGGGGACAGGGGTCTACGAGCAGTACTTC. Translated: CASRGTGVYEQYF.

The rearrangement joins TRBV4-1 to TRBJ1-5; 8 nucleotides line up with TRBD1. CDR1 and CDR2 (germline): MGHRA, YSYEKL. CDR3 length: 13 amino acids. V was clipped by 0 bases and J by 10 bases; unmatched bases: 2. CDR3 bases: TGCGCCAGCAGCCAAGACAGGGGGCGACCCCAGCATTTT. Translation: CASSQDRGRPQHF.

This clone has a handful of counts. The V call is TRBV6-5, the J call TRBJ1-4; D is perhaps TRBD1 (5 bases). V was pared by 7 bases and J by 11 bases, with 20 bases between. This CDR3 is built from 14 residues. Per germline, CDR1 MNHEY and CDR2 SVGAGI. The CDR3 DNA reads TGTGCCAGCACCTCCCCGGGAGGGGTTGAGAAACTGTTTTTT. It yields the protein CASTSPGGVEKLFF.

This chain links TRBV21-1 with TRBJ1-2; the table names TRBD1, a call not compared with the DNA. TRBV21-1 is classified as a pseudogene. The CDR3 is made up of 15 amino acids. The CDR3 DNA follows: TGTGCCAGCAGCAAAGGGGACAGGGCCAACTATGGCTACACCTTC. Residues: CASSKGDRANYGYTF.

This clone showed up just a few times. The chain has TRBV28 and TRBJ1-1; D ambiguous. This CDR3 has 13 residues. Trimming shortened V by 5 bases and J by 3 bases, and 10 bases separated the two germline ends. Germline assignment: CDR1 MDHEN and CDR2 SYDVKM. The CDR3 DNA follows: TGTGCCAGCAGTAGCAACGGGGACACTGAAGCTTTCTTT. Translating gives CASSSNGDTEAFF.

Only a few counts were recorded for this clone. The genes are TRBV6-1 and TRBJ2-5, with 9 bases aligning to TRBD1. Germline CDR1 and CDR2: MNHNS and SASEGT. The CDR3 is made up of 14 amino acids. Trimming cost V 5 bases and J 5 bases; bases outside gene matches: 6. CDR3 in amino acids: CASSKRTGDETQYF. For the CDR3, the DNA is TGTGCCAGCAGTAAACGGACAGGGGATGAGACCCAGTACTTC.

V and J are TRBV7-2 and TRBJ1-1, with D possibly matching TRBD1 (5 bases). V lost 1 base to trimming and J lost 5 bases, with 17 bases between them. The germline V gene has CDR1 SGHTA and CDR2 FQGNSA. The CDR3 has 16 amino acids. The CDR3 spells CASSLVSSGQKTEAFF. The CDR3 DNA sequence: TGTGCCAGCAGCTTAGTTTCTTCAGGGCAAAAGACTGAAGCTTTCTTT.

This clone has just one count. The V call is TRBV5-1, the J call TRBJ2-5; 8 nucleotides agree with TRBD1. There are 15 residues in the CDR3. CDR1 SGHRS and CDR2 YFSETQ come from the germline V gene. Unmatched junction bases numbered 8, after V lost 4 bases and J lost 3 bases. The CDR3 sequence is CASSRTGRVEETQYF. The DNA of the CDR3 is TGCGCCAGCAGCCGGACAGGGCGGGTTGAAGAGACCCAGTACTTC.

The J gene is TRBJ1-5, the V gene TRBV4-2, with a weak D call TRBD1 (6 bases). V shed 4 bases and J shed 5 bases, with 24 bases lying between them. The CDR3 spans 18 residues. Germline CDR1 LGHNA, CDR2 YNFKEQ. CDR3 nucleotides: TGTGCCAGCAGCCGTGTGGACAGTTTAAGCCTCGGGTATCAGCCCCAGCATTTT. Its translation: CASSRVDSLSLGYQPQHF.

The chain combines TRBV7-2 with TRBJ2-5; possible D gene TRBD2, 6 bases. This CDR3 contains 14 residues. The V and J ends lost 3 bases and 4 bases respectively, with 12 bases between them. Germline loops: CDR1 SGHTA, CDR2 FQGNSA. CDR3: CASSFGLLVETQYF. The CDR3 nucleotides are TGTGCCAGCAGCTTCGGACTACTTGTAGAGACCCAGTACTTC.

The chain recombines TRBV28 with TRBJ2-5, with TRBD1 matching 7 bases. After removal of 3 bases from V and 2 bases from J, the junction contained 6 bases not matched to a gene. Germline CDR1 MDHEN, CDR2 SYDVKM. This CDR3 is built from 15 residues. DNA of the CDR3: TGTGCCAGCAGTTTCCCGACAGGGACACAAGAGACCCAGTACTTC. Residues: CASSFPTGTQETQYF.